The 10 T cell receptor beta chains given below trace back to one sample, sequenced in a study of blood T cell repertoires in COVID-19 (dated by TCRdb to 2020 to 2022). Library construction relied on the immunoSEQ multiplex PCR assay. In TCRdb, the immuneACCESS table is reduced to in-frame sequences with V and J assigned. These tables do not hold every clone; where another copy was compared, an unresolved V gene accounts for under half, and the others remain unexplained. This sample gives about 220,000 clones in total; 70% to 85% of them show up just once. The ten largest clonotypes hold 3% to 4% of the sample. Sequencing input: PBMCs or T cells enriched from blood (not recorded which). These receptors all come from a woman aged 55-70 years who had recovered from COVID-19.

The chain carries TRBV6-5 and TRBJ2-7; 8 bases are a match to TRBD1. From germline, CDR1 is MNHEY and CDR2 SVGAGI. The CDR3 has 13 residues. V shed 9 bases, J shed 3 bases, and the junction held 7 bases outside the gene matches. CDR3 DNA: TGTGCCAGTCTACGGACAGGGTACTACGAGCAGTACTTC. It translates to CASLRTGYYEQYF.

The chain couples TRBV7-9 to TRBJ1-2; D unresolved. The CDR3 runs to 15 residues. The V and J ends lost 1 base and 8 bases respectively, with 17 bases between them. Looked up from germline, CDR1 is SEHNR and CDR2 is FQNEAQ (reference sequence). In nucleotides, the CDR3 is TGTGCCAGCAGCTTAGATAGTACTCCCGCACGGGGCTACACCTTC. It is translated as CASSLDSTPARGYTF.

The rearrangement uses TRBV12-3 or TRBV12-4 and TRBJ1-5, with a tentative D call TRBD1 (5 bases). Trimming took off 7 bases at V and 4 bases at J, with 11 bases between the two ends. The CDR3 is 13 residues long. The DNA for the CDR3 is TGTGCCAGCACCCCGACAGTAAATCAGCCCCAGCATTTT. This codes for CASTPTVNQPQHF.

The chain uses TRBV27 and TRBJ1-6; D uncertain. Germline assignment: CDR1 MNHEY and CDR2 SMNVEV (reference sequence). With 3 bases removed from V and 2 bases from J, the gap between germline ends came to 8 bases. The CDR3 length is 15 residues. CDR3 in amino acids: CASSLRRPYNSPLHF. CDR3 DNA: TGTGCCAGCAGTTTGCGGAGACCCTATAATTCACCCCTCCACTTT.

The J gene is TRBJ2-3, the V gene TRBV4-3, with 10 bases lining up with TRBD1. V shed 4 bases and J 4 bases; nucleotides not matched to a gene: 11. The CDR3 length is 17 residues. Germline CDR1 is LGHNA and CDR2 is YSLEER. DNA for the CDR3: TGCGCCAGCAGCCCCAATCGACAGGGGGCAAGGGCAGATACGCAGTATTTT. Protein sequence: CASSPNRQGARADTQYF.

This clone showed up just a few times. V is TRBV5-8 and J is TRBJ2-1; tentatively, D is TRBD1 (6 bases). The V end was cut by 4 bases, the J end by 2 bases, with 13 bases between. The CDR3 is made up of 15 amino acids. Germline V gene sequence: CDR1 SGHTS, CDR2 YDEGEE. The CDR3 DNA is TGTGCCAGCAGCCCCGGACAGAGACCCTACAATGAGCAGTTCTTC. Translation gives CASSPGQRPYNEQFF.

The rearrangement uses TRBV7-6 and TRBJ2-7; TRBD2 matches at 8 bases. This CDR3 has 15 amino acids. With 7 bases clipped from V and 2 bases from J, the junction kept 10 bases outside the gene matches. Looked up from germline, CDR1 is SGHVS and CDR2 is FNYEAQ. The CDR3 DNA is TGTGCCAGCACCACCCTAGCGGGCAACACCTACGAGCAGTACTTC. It is translated as CASTTLAGNTYEQYF.

The V gene is TRBV6-5, the J gene TRBJ2-7; 7 bases align to TRBD1. The CDR3 runs 15 residues. Per germline, CDR1 MNHEY and CDR2 SVGAGI. V was pared by 0 bases and J by 3 bases, with 5 bases of the junction left unmatched. Written as DNA, the CDR3 is TGTGCCAGCAGTTACTCGATGGGACAGAGCTACGAGCAGTACTTC. This gives the protein CASSYSMGQSYEQYF.

This clone was observed a single time. V gene TRBV5-1 combines with J gene TRBJ2-1, with D hard to call. Germline-derived CDR1 and CDR2 are SGHRS and YFSETQ. The CDR3 spans 15 residues. V lost 0 bases and J 6 bases, leaving 13 bases between the germline ends. The CDR3: CASSLVSNPGNEQFF. CDR3 nucleotides: TGCGCCAGCAGCTTGGTGTCGAACCCCGGCAATGAGCAGTTCTTC.

The chain recombines TRBV4-2 with TRBJ1-1; D perhaps matches TRBD1 (6 bases). There are 16 residues in the CDR3. Deletions cut 4 bases from V and 1 base from J, with 16 bases between. Germline CDR1 and CDR2: LGHNA and YNFKEQ. CDR3 residues: CASSPVLQGQNTEAFF. CDR3 sequence (DNA): TGTGCCAGCAGCCCGGTACTACAGGGACAGAACACTGAAGCTTTCTTT.